These 18 T cell receptor beta chains were all obtained from the same sample, sequenced in a study of PD-1 blockade in mismatch repair-deficient tumors. Sequenced by immunoSEQ multiplex PCR; TCRdb stores in-frame clones only, minus some. The sample lists about 120,000 clones; 60% to 85% were seen once. The specimen comprised peripheral blood, sampled approximately 60 weeks after starting pembrolizumab. The receptors shown here come from an adult with mismatch repair-deficient cancer.

The J gene is TRBJ2-2, the V gene TRBV6-6; TRBD1 is a possible D gene (6 bases). Per the germline V gene, CDR1 is MNHNY and CDR2 is SVGAGI (reference sequence). The CDR3 consists of 13 residues. V dropped 5 bases and J dropped 6 bases, with 10 bases sitting between them. For the CDR3, the DNA is TGTGCCAGCAGTACAACAGGGTCCGGGGAGCTGTTTTTT. Its protein is CASSTTGSGELFF.

The chain uses TRBV11-2 and TRBJ2-1, with 7 bases fitting TRBD1. The CDR3 extends over 17 amino acids. The germline CDR1 and CDR2 sequences are SGHAT and FQNNGV. Trimming at V came to 0 bases and at J to 8 bases, leaving 13 bases not matched to a gene. This CDR3 is CASSLDLAKGALDEQFF. The DNA of the CDR3 is TGTGCCAGCAGCTTAGATCTCGCAAAGGGGGCCTTGGATGAGCAGTTCTTC.

The V call is TRBV10-3, the J call TRBJ1-5; D uncertain. Germline V gene data show CDR1 as ENHRY and CDR2 as SYGVKD. The CDR3 contains 15 residues. Trimming took off 2 bases at V and 0 bases at J, with 8 bases between the two ends. The CDR3 DNA is TGTGCCATCAGTGAGGAGTGGAATAGCAATCAGCCCCAGCATTTT. It translates to CAISEEWNSNQPQHF.

CDR3 loop: CASSTGQSSYNEQFF. In DNA form, the CDR3 reads TGTGCCAGCAGTACCGGACAGAGCTCCTACAATGAGCAGTTCTTC. The gene calls are TRBV28 and TRBJ2-1; maybe TRBD1 (6 bases). Germline V gene lookup returns CDR1 MDHEN and CDR2 SYDVKM. The V end was cut by 5 bases, the J end by 0 bases, with 11 bases between. This CDR3 is built from 15 residues.

The chain links TRBV6-1 to TRBJ2-7, with D possibly matching TRBD2 (5 bases). The germline V gene has CDR1 MNHNS and CDR2 SASEGT. Trimming removed 2 bases from V and 2 bases from J, with 13 bases in between. This CDR3 contains 15 residues. The CDR3 DNA reads TGTGCCAGCAGTGAAACGAAACTAGGAGCCTACGAGCAGTACTTC. The encoded protein is CASSETKLGAYEQYF.

The V call is TRBV6-1, the J call TRBJ1-3; possible D gene TRBD1, 6 bases. The V gene's germline CDR1 is MNHNS and CDR2 SASEGT. V lost 6 bases, J lost 4 bases, and 13 bases lay in between. The CDR3 is made up of 14 amino acids. The CDR3 DNA reads TGTGCCAGCAGATTGACAGGCGCGGGAAACACCATATATTTT. Residues: CASRLTGAGNTIYF.

The rearrangement links TRBV5-4 to TRBJ2-5; tentatively, D is TRBD1 or TRBD2 (5 bases each). Germline values: CDR1 SGHNT, CDR2 YYREEE (reference sequence). This CDR3 region has 15 residues. V lost 5 bases and J lost 5, with 19 bases in between. The DNA for the CDR3 is TGTGCCAGCAGTTCGAGGGGCCTGGAGTGGGAGACCCAGTACTTC. Its protein is CASSSRGLEWETQYF.

This chain connects TRBV29-1 to TRBJ2-5, with 9 bases aligning to TRBD2. The CDR3 length is 11 residues. V shed 8 bases, J shed 13 bases, and the junction held 11 bases outside the gene matches. CDR1 and CDR2 from the germline V gene are SQVTM and ANQGSEA. CDR3 sequence reads: CSSNSGTSLYF. The CDR3 bases are TGCAGCTCCAACTCCGGGACTAGCTTGTACTTC.

The chain uses TRBV5-8 and TRBJ1-3; a possible D gene is TRBD1 (5 bases). Germline V gives CDR1 SGHTS, CDR2 YDEGEE. V was cut by 2 bases and J by 7 bases, with 13 bases left in between. The CDR3 is made up of 14 amino acids. The CDR3 DNA reads as TGTGCCAGCAGCTTTTCCAGGGAAGTGAACACCATATATTTT. Protein product: CASSFSREVNTIYF. Filled out from reference TRBV5-8 and TRBJ1-3, the complete variable domain reads EAGVTQSPTHLIKTRGQQATLRCSPISGHTSVYWYQQALGLGLQFLLWYDEGEERNRGNFPPRFSGRQFPNYSSELNVNALELEDSALYLCASSFSREVNTIYFGEGSWLTVV.

The chain links TRBV6-6 to TRBJ2-3; 8 positions agree with TRBD1. The CDR3 covers 14 residues. Germline trimming cut 5 bases from V and 4 bases from J; bases unmatched to any gene: 5. The germline gives CDR1 MNHNY, CDR2 SVGAGI (reference sequence). The CDR3 loop is CASSKQGGADTQYF. Here the CDR3 DNA reads TGTGCCAGCAGTAAACAGGGGGGAGCAGATACGCAGTATTTT.

This rearrangement joins TRBV19 to TRBJ2-1; 9 nucleotides line up with TRBD1. This CDR3 is 12 amino acids long. Trimming took 2 bases from V and 15 from J; bases not matched to a gene: 5. Germline CDR1 LNHDA, CDR2 SQIVND (reference sequence). Here the CDR3 DNA reads TGTGCCAGTAGTATACCGGGACAGGGTCTGTTCTTC. Translated: CASSIPGQGLFF.

This chain uses TRBV11-2 with TRBJ2-7; D may be TRBD2 (5 bases). The germline CDR1 and CDR2 sequences are SGHAT and FQNNGV. This CDR3 region has 14 residues. V gave up 5 bases and J gave up 2 bases, with 13 bases separating them. The CDR3 loop is CASSPGIGPYEQYF. CDR3 sequence (DNA): TGTGCCAGCAGCCCCGGGATAGGCCCCTACGAGCAGTACTTC. Supplemented by reference TRBV11-2 and TRBJ2-7, the full variable domain reads EAGVAQSPRYKIIEKRQSVAFWCNPISGHATLYWYQQILGQGPKLLIQFQNNGVVDDSQLPKDRFSAERLKGVDSTLKIQPAKLEDSAVYLCASSPGIGPYEQYFGPGTRLTVT.

The gene calls are TRBV7-9 and TRBJ1-1, with D uncertain. CDR1 is SEHNR, CDR2 FQNEAQ, per germline (reference sequence). The CDR3 runs to 14 residues. Trimming took 0 bases from V and 8 from J, leaving 13 bases between them. This CDR3 is CASSLARSAPEAFF. CDR3 in DNA: TGTGCCAGCAGCTTAGCCCGCTCGGCACCCGAAGCTTTCTTT.

The chain uses TRBV7-9 and TRBJ1-4; tentative D call: TRBD1 (6 bases). The CDR3 covers 15 residues. Between the trimmed V and J ends, which lost 5 bases and 4 bases, there was a span of 14 bases. Per germline, CDR1 SEHNR and CDR2 FQNEAQ (reference sequence). CDR3 amino acids: CASSLGTMNNEKLFF. CDR3 nucleotide sequence: TGTGCCAGCAGCCTAGGGACAATGAATAATGAAAAACTGTTTTTT.

As to this clone: Other DNA sequences within the sample encode an identical CDR3. This rearrangement joins TRBV18 to TRBJ2-1; 7 bases agree with TRBD2. V shed 1 base, J shed 1 base, and the junction held 1 base outside the gene matches. Germline V gene lookup returns CDR1 KGHSH and CDR2 LQKENI. The CDR3 has 15 amino acids. CDR3 nucleotides: TGTGCCAGCTCACCACTAGCGGGTTCCTACAATGAGCAGTTCTTC. This encodes CASSPLAGSYNEQFF.

The CDR3 sequence: CASSFRQVGSNQPQHF. CDR3 sequence (DNA): TGTGCCAGCAGCTTTCGTCAGGTCGGTAGCAATCAGCCCCAGCATTTT. V gene TRBV7-2 combines with J gene TRBJ1-5, with D hard to call. Germline V gene sequence: CDR1 SGHTA, CDR2 FQGNSA. This CDR3 is built from 16 residues. Between the trimmed V and J ends, which lost 3 bases and 0 bases, there was a span of 12 bases.

This clone occurred a few times. This sequence joins TRBV29-1 and TRBJ2-1; 11 bases fit TRBD2. Germline V gene lookup returns CDR1 SQVTM and CDR2 ANQGSEA. Trimming took 6 bases from V and 4 from J; bases not matched to a gene: 11. CDR3 length equals 16 residues. As DNA, the CDR3 is TGCAGCGTCAACCCGACGGGACTAGCGGTTTACAATGAGCAGTTCTTC. This encodes CSVNPTGLAVYNEQFF.

This chain uses TRBV28 with TRBJ1-5, with unresolved D. V was trimmed by 3 bases and J by 0 bases, leaving 9 bases between them. The length of the CDR3 is 15 residues. Germline CDR1 and CDR2: MDHEN and SYDVKM. CDR3 region: CASSFLWDSNQPQHF. The CDR3 region has the DNA TGTGCCAGCAGTTTCCTTTGGGATAGCAATCAGCCCCAGCATTTT.